These 26 T cell receptor beta chains were sequenced from one sample in a study of blood T cell repertoires in COVID-19. Produced via immunoSEQ multiplex PCR; TCRdb's table is partial and in-frame only. This table holds fewer than 400,000 clones, approximately 85% found once. Input material: PBMCs or T cells enriched from blood (not recorded which). All receptors derive from a man aged 25 to 40 who had recovered from COVID-19.

This chain links TRBV6-2 or TRBV6-3 with TRBJ2-2, with D uncertain. From germline, CDR1 is MNHEY and CDR2 SVGEGT. This CDR3 is built from 13 residues. V was shortened by 2 bases and J by 7 bases, with 8 bases between the two germline ends. CDR3 DNA sequence: TGTGCCAGCAGTTACGACTCGGTCGGGGAGCTGTTTTTT. Encoded protein: CASSYDSVGELFF.

This clone occurred once. In the same sample, other DNA sequences code for this CDR3. This chain joins TRBV6-1 and TRBJ1-2; D is possibly TRBD1 (5 bases). This CDR3 is 13 amino acids long. Germline V gene data show CDR1 as MNHNS and CDR2 as SASEGT. Trimming removed 2 bases from V and 4 bases from J, with 8 bases in between. This chain's CDR3 is CASSEQGTYGYTF. CDR3 DNA sequence: TGTGCCAGCAGTGAACAGGGCACCTATGGCTACACCTTC.

The gene calls are TRBV6-5 and TRBJ2-1; a possible D gene is TRBD1 (6 bases). The CDR3 is made up of 13 amino acids. V was pared by 8 bases and J by 2 bases, with 10 bases between. The V gene's germline CDR1 is MNHEY and CDR2 SVGAGI. This CDR3 is CASQQGAYNEQFF. CDR3 DNA sequence: TGTGCCAGCCAACAGGGTGCCTACAATGAGCAGTTCTTC.

The table lists this clone with a count of one. The V gene is TRBV6-5, the J gene TRBJ2-2; TRBD1 matches at 8 bases. With V trimmed by 0 bases and J by 7 bases, 7 bases remained unmatched. This CDR3 comprises 16 residues. Germline V gives CDR1 MNHEY, CDR2 SVGAGI. In DNA form, the CDR3 reads TGTGCCAGCAGTTACTCGGACAGGGATCATATCGGGGAGCTGTTTTTT. Encoded protein: CASSYSDRDHIGELFF.

The chain is built from TRBV25-1 and TRBJ1-2; D is perhaps TRBD1 (6 bases). Germline CDR1 is MGHDK and CDR2 is SYGVNS. Trimming cost V 3 bases and J 4 bases, with 15 bases left between them. The CDR3 is 15 residues long. The CDR3 is CASSDLWAGAYGYTF. CDR3 nucleotides: TGTGCCAGCAGTGACTTGTGGGCAGGGGCCTATGGCTACACCTTC.

The chain couples TRBV4-2 to TRBJ1-1; no clear D gene. This CDR3 is 17 amino acids long. Between the trimmed V and J ends, which lost 2 bases and 1 base, there was a span of 17 bases. Germline CDR1 and CDR2: LGHNA and YNFKEQ. The CDR3 reads CASSQRHSSEENTEAFF. CDR3 nucleotide sequence: TGTGCCAGCAGCCAAAGACACTCTTCGGAAGAGAACACTGAAGCTTTCTTT.

This sequence joins TRBV9 and TRBJ1-2; a weak D match, TRBD1 (5 bases). The CDR3 is 14 amino acids. Looked up from germline, CDR1 is SGDLS and CDR2 is YYNGEE. The V and J ends lost 0 bases and 2 bases respectively, with 8 bases between them. CDR3 region: CASSVGTGNYGYTF. The CDR3 DNA follows: TGTGCCAGCAGCGTAGGAACAGGAAACTATGGCTACACCTTC.

Remarks on this clone: Just one base apart from a much larger clone, this may be a read error. The chain links TRBV7-6 to TRBJ2-2; 7 bases fit TRBD1. The CDR3 extends over 15 amino acids. Per germline, CDR1 SGHVS and CDR2 FNYEAQ. Trimming at V came to 5 bases and at J to 1 base, leaving 4 bases not matched to a gene. The CDR3 region is CASSPGTENTGELFF. The DNA of the CDR3 is TGTGCCAGCAGCCCCGGGACAGAGAACACCGGGGAGCTGTTTTTT.

The V call is TRBV19, the J call TRBJ2-1; a weak D match, TRBD1 (5 bases). The germline gives CDR1 LNHDA, CDR2 SQIVND (reference sequence). The ends were cut back, 1 base at V and 6 bases at J, with 13 bases in the middle. CDR3 length: 15 amino acids. CDR3 sequence: CASSIAAGFSNEQFF. The CDR3 nucleotides read TGTGCCAGTAGTATAGCGGCAGGGTTTAGCAATGAGCAGTTCTTC.

The chain carries TRBV10-3 and TRBJ1-2; D is perhaps TRBD1 (6 bases). The germline V and J ends were trimmed by 11 bases and 2 bases, with 12 bases remaining between them. The CDR3 runs 12 residues. Germline CDR1 is ENHRY and CDR2 is SYGVKD. The CDR3 loop is CAGGAVNYGYTF. The CDR3 DNA follows: TGTGCCGGGGGGGCAGTCAACTATGGCTACACCTTC.

The V and J genes are TRBV30 and TRBJ1-2; 9 nucleotides match TRBD1. V lost 3 bases to trimming and J lost 6 bases; unmatched junction nucleotides: 8. From germline, CDR1 is GTSNPN and CDR2 SVGIG (reference sequence). There are 14 residues in the CDR3. CDR3 loop: CAWRQTGTGNGYTF. CDR3 DNA sequence: TGTGCCTGGAGACAAACCGGGACAGGGAATGGCTACACCTTC.

The J gene is TRBJ1-1, the V gene TRBV6-2 or TRBV6-3, with D unresolved. The CDR3 is 14 residues long. The germline CDR1 and CDR2 sequences are MNHEY and SVGEGT. With 6 bases removed from V and 0 bases from J, the gap between germline ends came to 11 bases. CDR3 DNA: TGTGCCAGCAGCCCTTATGAGGTGAACACTGAAGCTTTCTTT. This sequence encodes CASSPYEVNTEAFF.

The chain joins TRBV21-1 to TRBJ2-1; TRBD2 is taken as the D call from the table, unchecked against the DNA. TRBV21-1 is tagged as a pseudogene. The CDR3 sequence is 17 residues long. The CDR3 region is CASSKVQAGPKGDEQFF. The CDR3 DNA reads TGTGCCAGCAGCAAAGTTCAAGCGGGACCGAAGGGCGATGAGCAGTTCTTC.

The chain carries TRBV6-6 and TRBJ2-1; 9 nucleotides align to TRBD1. The CDR3 sequence is 15 residues long. V was clipped by 6 bases and J by 8 bases; unmatched bases: 11. Germline loops: CDR1 MNHNY, CDR2 SVGAGI (reference sequence). The CDR3 sequence is CASSKPGQGGYEQFF. CDR3 DNA: TGTGCCAGCAGCAAGCCGGGACAGGGAGGATATGAGCAGTTCTTC.

J is TRBJ1-2 and V is TRBV13; D unclear. The length of the CDR3 is 14 residues. Trimming left V 1 base short and J 2 bases short, with 8 bases between. The germline V gene has CDR1 PRHDT and CDR2 FYEKMQ (reference sequence). CDR3 DNA sequence: TGTGCCAGCAGCTTAGCAGCGATCAACTATGGCTACACCTTC. Translating gives CASSLAAINYGYTF.

The CDR3 region has the DNA TGTGCCAGCAGCCCCCGCTCGACAGGGCCCACTGAAGCTTTCTTT. Residues: CASSPRSTGPTEAFF. This chain uses TRBV5-4 with TRBJ1-1, with 7 bases matching TRBD1. The CDR3 length is 15 residues. Germline V gene sequence: CDR1 SGHNT, CDR2 YYREEE (reference sequence). The J segment lost 4 bases and the V segment lost 4 bases, leaving 10 bases of the junction unmatched.

Only one count was recorded for this clone. The CDR3 loop reads CASSHSSGGQYF. CDR3 DNA: TGTGCCAGCAGCCACTCTAGCGGGGGACAGTACTTC. The chain has TRBV7-9 and TRBJ2-5; 10 bases are shared with TRBD2. The CDR3 extends over 12 amino acids. The V and J ends lost 5 bases and 11 bases, in that order; junction bases with no gene match: 5. The germline V gene encodes CDR1 SEHNR and CDR2 FQNEAQ (reference sequence).

V and J are TRBV9 and TRBJ2-2; unclear D gene. The CDR3 covers 14 residues. V was shortened by 0 bases and J by 6 bases, with 9 bases between the two germline ends. Germline-derived CDR1 and CDR2 are SGDLS and YYNGEE. The CDR3 protein is CASSVGFGSGELFF. CDR3 nucleotide sequence: TGTGCCAGCAGCGTAGGATTCGGGTCCGGGGAGCTGTTTTTT.

The DNA for the CDR3 is TGTGCCAGCAGTCGACCGACGACAGAACGCTACGAGCAGTACTTC. Translation gives CASSRPTTERYEQYF. The rearrangement uses TRBV6-5 and TRBJ2-7, with D tentatively TRBD1 (5 bases). V dropped 5 bases and J dropped 3 bases, with 17 bases sitting between them. The CDR3 is made up of 15 amino acids. Germline V gene data show CDR1 as MNHEY and CDR2 as SVGAGI.

This clone was counted a single time. The chain employs TRBV18 and TRBJ1-4; D unclear. The germline gives CDR1 KGHSH, CDR2 LQKENI. Trimming pared 2 bases from V and 8 bases from J, leaving 9 bases between. The CDR3 is 13 residues long. The CDR3 bases are TGTGCCAGCTCACCAACCGGCGGGGAAAAACTGTTTTTT. Amino acid sequence: CASSPTGGEKLFF. Supplemented by reference TRBV18 and TRBJ1-4, the full variable domain reads NAGVMQNPRHLVRRRGQEARLRCSPMKGHSHVYWYRQLPEEGLKFMVYLQKENIIDESGMPKERFSAEFPKEGPSILRIQQVVRGDSAAYFCASSPTGGEKLFFGSGTQLSVL.

This clone was seen just once. The chain is built from TRBV30 and TRBJ2-7; TRBD1 agrees at 8 bases. Germline values: CDR1 GTSNPN, CDR2 SVGIG (reference sequence). V lost 3 bases to trimming and J lost 5 bases; unmatched junction nucleotides: 6. The CDR3 spans 13 residues. For the CDR3, the DNA is TGTGCCTGGAGCCGGACAGGGCTGGACGAGCAGTACTTC. Translation: CAWSRTGLDEQYF.

This clone was seen only once. The J gene is TRBJ1-2, the V gene TRBV3-1 (or the pseudogene TRBV3-2); a weak D match, TRBD1 (5 bases). Trimming cost V 1 base and J 4 bases, with 13 bases left between them. This CDR3 is 15 amino acids long. Germline V gives CDR1 LGHDT, CDR2 YNNKEL (reference sequence). The CDR3 here is CASSQAGTSGYGYTF. As DNA, the CDR3 is TGTGCCAGCAGCCAAGCTGGGACTTCAGGCTATGGCTACACCTTC.

This clone was detected once. This chain joins TRBV20-1 and TRBJ1-4; D unclear. Trimming removed 3 bases from V and 8 bases from J, with 4 bases in between. The germline V gene has CDR1 DFQATT and CDR2 SNEGSKA (reference sequence). The CDR3 loop spans 10 amino acids. The CDR3 DNA sequence: TGCAGTGCTAGCTCGGAAAAACTGTTTTTT. It encodes CSASSEKLFF.

The CDR3 coding sequence is TGTGCCAGCAGGGGGCCCCCCAAGGACTATGGCTACACCTTC. This translates into CASRGPPKDYGYTF. V usage is TRBV2 and J usage is TRBJ1-2, with D perhaps TRBD1 (5 bases). Germline CDR1 and CDR2: SNHLY and FYNNEI. V was clipped by 6 bases and J by 3 bases, with 14 bases between them. CDR3 length: 14 residues.

This chain connects TRBV14 to TRBJ2-3, with 9 bases aligning to TRBD1. CDR1 SGHDN and CDR2 FVKESK come from the germline V gene. The length of the CDR3 is 17 residues. The V segment lost 6 bases and the J segment 2 bases; nucleotides outside the gene matches: 12. As DNA, the CDR3 is TGTGCCAGCAGTCCAGACGTGGGACAGGGTGACACAGATACGCAGTATTTT. This gives the protein CASSPDVGQGDTDTQYF.

V and J are TRBV19 and TRBJ1-4; a weak D match, TRBD1 (5 bases). Per germline, CDR1 LNHDA and CDR2 SQIVND (reference sequence). The CDR3 spans 13 residues. Trimming pared 4 bases from V and 7 bases from J, leaving 10 bases between. CDR3 nucleotide sequence: TGTGCCAGTAGTAGCGTTCAGGGTGAAAAACTGTTTTTT. It specifies CASSSVQGEKLFF.